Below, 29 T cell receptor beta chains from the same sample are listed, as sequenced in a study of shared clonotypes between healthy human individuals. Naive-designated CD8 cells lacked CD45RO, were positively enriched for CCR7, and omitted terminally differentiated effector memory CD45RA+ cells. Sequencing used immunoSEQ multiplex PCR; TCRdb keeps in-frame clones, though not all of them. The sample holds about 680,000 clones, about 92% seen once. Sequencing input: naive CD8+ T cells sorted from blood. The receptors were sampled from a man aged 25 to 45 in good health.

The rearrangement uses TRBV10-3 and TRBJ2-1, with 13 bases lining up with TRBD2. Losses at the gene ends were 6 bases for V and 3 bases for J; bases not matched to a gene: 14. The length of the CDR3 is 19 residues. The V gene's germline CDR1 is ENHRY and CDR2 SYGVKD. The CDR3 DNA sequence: TGTGCCATCAGCTACGAGACTAGCGGGAGGTCAGGGTTCTACAATGAGCAGTTCTTC. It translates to CAISYETSGRSGFYNEQFF.

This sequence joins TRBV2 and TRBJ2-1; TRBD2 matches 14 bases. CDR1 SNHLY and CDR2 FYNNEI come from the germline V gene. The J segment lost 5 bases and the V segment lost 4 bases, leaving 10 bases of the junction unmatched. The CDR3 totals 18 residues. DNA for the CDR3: TGTGCCAGCAGTGTAGGGACAGGGACTAGCGGGAGCGACAATGAGCAGTTCTTC. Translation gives CASSVGTGTSGSDNEQFF.

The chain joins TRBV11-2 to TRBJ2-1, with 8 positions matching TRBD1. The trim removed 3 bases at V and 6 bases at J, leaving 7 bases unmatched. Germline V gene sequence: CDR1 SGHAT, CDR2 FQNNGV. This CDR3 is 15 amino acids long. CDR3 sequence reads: CASSFGRTGPNEQFF. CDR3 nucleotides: TGTGCCAGCAGCTTCGGACGGACAGGGCCCAATGAGCAGTTCTTC.

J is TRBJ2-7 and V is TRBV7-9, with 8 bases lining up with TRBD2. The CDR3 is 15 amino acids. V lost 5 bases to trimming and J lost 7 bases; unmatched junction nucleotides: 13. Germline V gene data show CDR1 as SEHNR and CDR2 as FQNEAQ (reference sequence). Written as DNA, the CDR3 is TGTGCCAGCAGCCAGGCGGGGGGCCCAGCCTTGGAGCAGTACTTC. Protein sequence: CASSQAGGPALEQYF.

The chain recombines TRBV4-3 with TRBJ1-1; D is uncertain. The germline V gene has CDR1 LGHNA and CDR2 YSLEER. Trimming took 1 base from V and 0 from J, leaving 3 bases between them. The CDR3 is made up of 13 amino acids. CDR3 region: CASSQVLNTEAFF. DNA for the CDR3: TGCGCCAGCAGCCAAGTACTGAACACTGAAGCTTTCTTT.

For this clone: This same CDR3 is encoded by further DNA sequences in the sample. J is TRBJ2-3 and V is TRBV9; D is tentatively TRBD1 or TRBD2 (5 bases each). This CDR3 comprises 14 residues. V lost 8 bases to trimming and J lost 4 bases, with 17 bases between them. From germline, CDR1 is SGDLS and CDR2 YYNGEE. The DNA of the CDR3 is TGTGCCAGTTCATTGGGGCTAGCTGCAGATACGCAGTATTTT. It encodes CASSLGLAADTQYF.

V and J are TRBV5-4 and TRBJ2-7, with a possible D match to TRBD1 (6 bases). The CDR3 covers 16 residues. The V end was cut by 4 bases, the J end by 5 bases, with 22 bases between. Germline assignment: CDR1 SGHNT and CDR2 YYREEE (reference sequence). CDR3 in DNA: TGTGCCAGCAGCATCCTCGGGACATTGGTCGGTAACGAGCAGTACTTC. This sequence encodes CASSILGTLVGNEQYF.

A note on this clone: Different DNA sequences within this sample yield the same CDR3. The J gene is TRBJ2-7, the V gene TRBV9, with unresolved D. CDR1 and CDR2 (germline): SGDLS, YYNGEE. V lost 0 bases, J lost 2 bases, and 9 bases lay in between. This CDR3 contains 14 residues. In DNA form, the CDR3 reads TGTGCCAGCAGCGTAGGGGCAGGCCCCTACGAGCAGTACTTC. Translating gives CASSVGAGPYEQYF.

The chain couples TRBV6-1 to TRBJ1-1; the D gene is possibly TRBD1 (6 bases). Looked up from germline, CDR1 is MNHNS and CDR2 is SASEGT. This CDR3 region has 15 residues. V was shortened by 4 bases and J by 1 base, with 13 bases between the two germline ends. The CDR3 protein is CASSGTGTWNTEAFF. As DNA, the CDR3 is TGTGCCAGCAGTGGAACCGGGACATGGAACACTGAAGCTTTCTTT.

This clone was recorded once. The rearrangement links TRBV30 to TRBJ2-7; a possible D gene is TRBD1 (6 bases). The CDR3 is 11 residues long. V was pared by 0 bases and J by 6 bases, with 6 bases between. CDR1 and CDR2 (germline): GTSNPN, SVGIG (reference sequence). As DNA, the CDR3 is TGTGCCTGGAGTGTAGGGGGCGAGCAGTACTTC. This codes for CAWSVGGEQYF.

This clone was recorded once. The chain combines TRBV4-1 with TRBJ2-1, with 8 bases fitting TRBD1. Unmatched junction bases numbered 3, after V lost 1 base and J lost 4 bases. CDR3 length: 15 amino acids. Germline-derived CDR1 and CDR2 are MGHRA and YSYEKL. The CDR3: CASSQGQGLYNEQFF. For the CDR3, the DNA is TGCGCCAGCAGCCAAGGACAGGGGTTGTACAATGAGCAGTTCTTC.

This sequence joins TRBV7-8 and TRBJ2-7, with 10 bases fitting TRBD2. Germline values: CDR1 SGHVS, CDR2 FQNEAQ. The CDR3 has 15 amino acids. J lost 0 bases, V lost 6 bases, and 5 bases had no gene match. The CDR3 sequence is CASSSLAGASYEQYF. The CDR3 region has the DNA TGTGCCAGCAGTTCCCTAGCGGGGGCCTCCTACGAGCAGTACTTC.

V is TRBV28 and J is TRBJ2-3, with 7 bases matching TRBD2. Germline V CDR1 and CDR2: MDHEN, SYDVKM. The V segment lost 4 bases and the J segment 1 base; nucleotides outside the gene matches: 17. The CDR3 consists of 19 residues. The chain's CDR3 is CASSSLAVAGAEGTDTQYF. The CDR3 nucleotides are TGTGCCAGCAGTTCATTAGCGGTGGCGGGAGCAGAAGGCACAGATACGCAGTATTTT.

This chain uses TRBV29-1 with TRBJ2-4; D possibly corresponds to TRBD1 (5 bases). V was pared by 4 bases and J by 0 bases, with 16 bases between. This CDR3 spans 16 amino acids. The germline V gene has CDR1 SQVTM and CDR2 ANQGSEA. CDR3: CSVGDSPALAKNIQYF. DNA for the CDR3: TGCAGCGTTGGAGACAGCCCTGCCTTAGCCAAAAACATTCAGTACTTC. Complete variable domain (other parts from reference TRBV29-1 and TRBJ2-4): SAVISQKPSRDICQRGTSLTIQCQVDSQVTMMFWYRQQPGQSLTLIATANQGSEATYESGFVIDKFPISRPNLTFSTLTVSNMSPEDSSIYLCSVGDSPALAKNIQYFGAGTRLSVL.

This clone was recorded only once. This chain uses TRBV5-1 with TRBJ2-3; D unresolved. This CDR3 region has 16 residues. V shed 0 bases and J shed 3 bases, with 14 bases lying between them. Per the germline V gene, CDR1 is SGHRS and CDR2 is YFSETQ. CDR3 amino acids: CASSLGWHQVTDTQYF. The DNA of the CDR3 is TGCGCCAGCAGCTTGGGGTGGCACCAGGTAACAGATACGCAGTATTTT.

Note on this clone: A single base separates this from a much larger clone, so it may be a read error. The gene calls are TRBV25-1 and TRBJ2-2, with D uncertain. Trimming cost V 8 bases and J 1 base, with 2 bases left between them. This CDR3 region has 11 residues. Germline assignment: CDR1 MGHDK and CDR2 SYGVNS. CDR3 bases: TGTGCCAGCGGGAACACCGGGGAGCTGTTTTTT. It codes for CASGNTGELFF.

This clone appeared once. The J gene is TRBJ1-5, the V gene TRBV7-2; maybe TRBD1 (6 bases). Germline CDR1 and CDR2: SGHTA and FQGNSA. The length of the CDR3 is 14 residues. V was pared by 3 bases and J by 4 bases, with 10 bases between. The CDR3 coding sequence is TGTGCCAGCAGCTTTCCGGACAGAAATCAGCCCCAGCATTTT. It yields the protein CASSFPDRNQPQHF.

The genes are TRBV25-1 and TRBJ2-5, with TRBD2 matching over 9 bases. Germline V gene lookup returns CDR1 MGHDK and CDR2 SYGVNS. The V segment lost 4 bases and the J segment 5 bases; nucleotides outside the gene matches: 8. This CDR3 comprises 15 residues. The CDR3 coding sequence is TGTGCCAGCAGTGGCTATAGCGGGAGTTGGGAGACCCAGTACTTC. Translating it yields CASSGYSGSWETQYF. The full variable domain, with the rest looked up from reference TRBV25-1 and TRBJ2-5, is EADIYQTPRYLVIGTGKKITLECSQTMGHDKMYWYQQDPGMELHLIHYSYGVNSTEKGDLSSESTVSRIRTEHFPLTLESARPSHTSQYLCASSGYSGSWETQYFGPGTRLLVL.

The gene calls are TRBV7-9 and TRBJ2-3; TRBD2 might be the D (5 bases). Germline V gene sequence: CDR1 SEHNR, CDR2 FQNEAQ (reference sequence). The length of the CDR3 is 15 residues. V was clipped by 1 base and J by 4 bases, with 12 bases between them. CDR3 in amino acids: CASSLVGINSDTQYF. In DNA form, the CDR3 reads TGTGCCAGCAGCTTAGTCGGGATCAACTCAGATACGCAGTATTTT. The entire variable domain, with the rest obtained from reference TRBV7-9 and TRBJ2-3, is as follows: DTGVSQNPRHKITKRGQNVTFRCDPISEHNRLYWYRQTLGQGPEFLTYFQNEAQLEKSRLLSDRFSAERPKGSFSTLEIQRTEQGDSAMYLCASSLVGINSDTQYFGPGTRLTVL.

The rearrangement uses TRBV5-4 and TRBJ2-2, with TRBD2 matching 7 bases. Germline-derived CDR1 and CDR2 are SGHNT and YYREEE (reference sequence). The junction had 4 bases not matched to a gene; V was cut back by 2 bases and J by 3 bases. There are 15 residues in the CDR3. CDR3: CASSLQRDYTGELFF. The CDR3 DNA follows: TGTGCCAGCAGCTTACAGCGGGACTACACCGGGGAGCTGTTTTTT.

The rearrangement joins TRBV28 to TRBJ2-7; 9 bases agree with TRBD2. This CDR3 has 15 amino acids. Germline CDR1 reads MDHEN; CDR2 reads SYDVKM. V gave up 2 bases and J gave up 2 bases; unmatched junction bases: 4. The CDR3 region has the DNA TGTGCCAGCAGTTTACGGGGCGGGAGGGCCTACGAGCAGTACTTC. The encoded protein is CASSLRGGRAYEQYF. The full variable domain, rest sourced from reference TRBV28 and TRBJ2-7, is DVKVTQSSRYLVKRTGEKVFLECVQDMDHENMFWYRQDPGLGLRLIYFSYDVKMKEKGDIPEGYSVSREKKERFSLILESASTNQTSMYLCASSLRGGRAYEQYFGPGTRLTVT.

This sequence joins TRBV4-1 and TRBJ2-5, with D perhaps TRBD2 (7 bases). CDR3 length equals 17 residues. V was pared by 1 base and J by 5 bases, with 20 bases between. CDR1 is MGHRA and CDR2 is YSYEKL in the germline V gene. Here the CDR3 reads CASSQAMASGGPETQYF. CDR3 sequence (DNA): TGCGCCAGCAGCCAAGCGATGGCCTCGGGGGGCCCTGAGACCCAGTACTTC.

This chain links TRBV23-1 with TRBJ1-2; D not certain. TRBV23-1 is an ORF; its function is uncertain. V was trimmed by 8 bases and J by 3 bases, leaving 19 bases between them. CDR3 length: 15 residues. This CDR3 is CASARYRRRHYGYTF. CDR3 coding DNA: TGCGCCAGCGCCCGATATCGCAGGAGGCACTATGGCTACACCTTC.

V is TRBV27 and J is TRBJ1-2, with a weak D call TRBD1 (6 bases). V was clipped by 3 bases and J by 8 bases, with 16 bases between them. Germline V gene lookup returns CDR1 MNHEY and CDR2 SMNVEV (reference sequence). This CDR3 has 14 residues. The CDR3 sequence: CASSFLQGFGGYTF. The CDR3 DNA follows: TGTGCCAGCAGTTTTTTACAGGGATTCGGGGGCTACACCTTC.

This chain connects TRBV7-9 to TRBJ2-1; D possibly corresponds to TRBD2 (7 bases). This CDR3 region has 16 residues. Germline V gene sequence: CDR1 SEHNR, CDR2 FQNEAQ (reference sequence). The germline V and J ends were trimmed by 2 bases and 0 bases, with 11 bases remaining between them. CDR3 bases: TGTGCCAGCAGCTTAAGGGGGAGGGGCTCCTACAATGAGCAGTTCTTC. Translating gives CASSLRGRGSYNEQFF.

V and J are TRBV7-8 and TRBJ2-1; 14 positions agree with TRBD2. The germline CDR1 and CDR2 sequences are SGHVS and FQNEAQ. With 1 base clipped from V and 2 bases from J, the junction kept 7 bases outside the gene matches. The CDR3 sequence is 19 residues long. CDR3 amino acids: CASSLVRTSGRLTYNEQFF. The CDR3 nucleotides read TGTGCCAGCAGCTTAGTTCGGACTAGCGGGAGGTTAACCTACAATGAGCAGTTCTTC.

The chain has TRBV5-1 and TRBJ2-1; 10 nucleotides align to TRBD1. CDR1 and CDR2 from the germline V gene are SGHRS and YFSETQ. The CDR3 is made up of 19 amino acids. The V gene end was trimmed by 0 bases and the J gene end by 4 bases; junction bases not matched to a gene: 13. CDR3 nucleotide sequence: TGCGCCAGCAGCTTGGAAAAGGGACAGGGGAGCTCCCTTTACAATGAGCAGTTCTTC. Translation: CASSLEKGQGSSLYNEQFF.

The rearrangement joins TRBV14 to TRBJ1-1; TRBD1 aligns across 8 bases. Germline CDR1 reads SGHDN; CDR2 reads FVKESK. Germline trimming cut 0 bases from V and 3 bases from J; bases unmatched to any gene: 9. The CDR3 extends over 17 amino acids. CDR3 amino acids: CASSQEPRLDRDTEAFF. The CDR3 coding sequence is TGTGCCAGCAGCCAAGAACCGAGGCTGGACAGGGACACTGAAGCTTTCTTT. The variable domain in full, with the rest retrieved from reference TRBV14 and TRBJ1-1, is EAGVTQFPSHSVIEKGQTVTLRCDPISGHDNLYWYRRVMGKEIKFLLHFVKESKQDESGMPNNRFLAERTGGTYSTLKVQPAELEDSGVYFCASSQEPRLDRDTEAFFGQGTRLTVV.

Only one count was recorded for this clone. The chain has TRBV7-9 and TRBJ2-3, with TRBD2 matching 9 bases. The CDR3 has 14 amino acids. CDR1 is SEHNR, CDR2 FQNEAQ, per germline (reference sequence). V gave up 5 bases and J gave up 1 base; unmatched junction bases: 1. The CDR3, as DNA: TGTGCCAGCAGCCGGACTAGCGGCACAGATACGCAGTATTTT. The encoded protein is CASSRTSGTDTQYF.